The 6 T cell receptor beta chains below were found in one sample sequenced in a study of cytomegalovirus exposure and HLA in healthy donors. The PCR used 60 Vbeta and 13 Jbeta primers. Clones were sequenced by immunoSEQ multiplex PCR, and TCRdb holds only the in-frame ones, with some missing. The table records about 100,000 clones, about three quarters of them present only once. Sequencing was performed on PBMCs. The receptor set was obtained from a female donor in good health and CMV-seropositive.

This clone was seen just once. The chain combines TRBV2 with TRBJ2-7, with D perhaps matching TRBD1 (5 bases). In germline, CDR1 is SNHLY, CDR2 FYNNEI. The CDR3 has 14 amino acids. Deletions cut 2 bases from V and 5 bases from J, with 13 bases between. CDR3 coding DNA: TGTGCCAGCAGTGAACAGGGTGAATACGACGAGCAGTACTTC. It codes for CASSEQGEYDEQYF.

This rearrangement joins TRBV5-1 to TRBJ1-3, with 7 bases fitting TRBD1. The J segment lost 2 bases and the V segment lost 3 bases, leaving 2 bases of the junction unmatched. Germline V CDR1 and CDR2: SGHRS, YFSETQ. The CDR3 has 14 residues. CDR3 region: CASSSTGTGNTIYF. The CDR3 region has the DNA TGCGCCAGCAGCTCGACAGGGACTGGAAACACCATATATTTT.

CDR3 in DNA: TGTGCCAGCAGCGTTAGCGGGAGTGCTACCGGGGAGCTGTTTTTT. It codes for CASSVSGSATGELFF. The genes are TRBV9 and TRBJ2-2; 9 bases are a match to TRBD2. The ends lost 2 bases at V and 5 bases at J; junction bases unmatched: 4. Germline loops: CDR1 SGDLS, CDR2 YYNGEE. There are 15 residues in the CDR3.

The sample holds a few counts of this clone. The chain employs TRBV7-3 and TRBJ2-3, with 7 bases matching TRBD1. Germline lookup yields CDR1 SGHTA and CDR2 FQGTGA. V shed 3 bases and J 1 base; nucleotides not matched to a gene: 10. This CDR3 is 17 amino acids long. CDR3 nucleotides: TGTGCCAGCAGCTTCCTACCCCGAGGGGGCCGCACAGATACGCAGTATTTT. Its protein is CASSFLPRGGRTDTQYF.

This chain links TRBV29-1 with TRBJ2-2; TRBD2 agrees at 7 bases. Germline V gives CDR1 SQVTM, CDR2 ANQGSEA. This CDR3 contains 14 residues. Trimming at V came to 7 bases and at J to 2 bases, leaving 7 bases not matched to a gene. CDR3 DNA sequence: TGCAGCGGAAGGGGCGGGGGAAACACCGGGGAGCTGTTTTTT. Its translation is CSGRGGGNTGELFF.

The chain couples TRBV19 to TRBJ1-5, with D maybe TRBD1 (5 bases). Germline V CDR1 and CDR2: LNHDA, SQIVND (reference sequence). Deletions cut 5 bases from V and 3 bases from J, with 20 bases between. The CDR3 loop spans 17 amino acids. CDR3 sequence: CASSPWVATDYNQPQHF. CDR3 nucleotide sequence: TGTGCCAGTAGTCCGTGGGTTGCGACAGATTACAATCAGCCCCAGCATTTT. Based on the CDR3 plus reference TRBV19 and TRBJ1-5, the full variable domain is DGGITQSPKYLFRKEGQNVTLSCEQNLNHDAMYWYRQDPGQGLRLIYYSQIVNDFQKGDIAEGYSVSREKKESFPLTVTSAQKNPTAFYLCASSPWVATDYNQPQHFGDGTRLSIL.